The 13 T cell receptor beta chains in this list originate from one sample, sequenced in a study of PD-L1 blockade in urothelial cancer. This table comes from immunoSEQ multiplex PCR, and its TCRdb copy is limited to in-frame clones, with some not included. The data show about 100,000 clones, around 90% seen once. Sequences were derived from PBMCs, sampled around atezolizumab (anti-PD-L1) treatment. Receptor source: a woman older than 75 with urothelial cancer.

The DNA of the CDR3 is TGTGCCAGCAGTTCGCGGGACAGGGGGTCCTATGGCTACACCTTC. It codes for CASSSRDRGSYGYTF. The rearrangement links TRBV28 to TRBJ1-2, with TRBD1 identical over 11 bases. The CDR3 totals 15 residues. The V gene end was trimmed by 4 bases and the J gene end by 4 bases; junction bases not matched to a gene: 5. The V gene's germline CDR1 is MDHEN and CDR2 SYDVKM.

The rearrangement joins TRBV5-1 to TRBJ2-5; D gene ambiguous. Germline CDR1 reads SGHRS; CDR2 reads YFSETQ. This CDR3 region has 13 residues. Trimming cost V 0 bases and J 3 bases, with 6 bases left between them. The CDR3 bases are TGCGCCAGCAGCTTGGTCCAGGAAGAGACCCAGTACTTC. It yields the protein CASSLVQEETQYF.

This chain's CDR3 is CASSQRGQGALNTEAFF. The DNA for the CDR3 is TGTGCCAGCAGCCAACGAGGACAGGGAGCTTTGAACACTGAAGCTTTCTTT. This chain connects TRBV4-2 to TRBJ1-1, with 8 bases that match TRBD1. There are 17 residues in the CDR3. Germline CDR1 LGHNA, CDR2 YNFKEQ. Unmatched junction bases numbered 8, after V lost 2 bases and J lost 0 bases.

The rearrangement links TRBV19 to TRBJ1-2; D may be TRBD1 (6 bases). Germline CDR1 is LNHDA and CDR2 is SQIVND (reference sequence). CDR3 length: 16 amino acids. The V and J ends lost 7 bases and 0 bases respectively, with 18 bases between them. The CDR3 DNA follows: TGTGCCAGTACCCCCTGGGGGCAGGATTCTAACTATGGCTACACCTTC. This sequence encodes CASTPWGQDSNYGYTF.

J is TRBJ2-7 and V is TRBV4-1, with 7 bases identical to TRBD1. The CDR3 runs to 15 residues. The germline gives CDR1 MGHRA, CDR2 YSYEKL. Losses at the gene ends were 1 base for V and 3 bases for J; bases not matched to a gene: 6. The CDR3 protein is CASSQGMRGRYEQYF. The CDR3 DNA reads TGCGCCAGCAGCCAAGGGATGAGGGGGCGCTACGAGCAGTACTTC.

The chain has TRBV4-1 and TRBJ2-7; TRBD2 matches at 8 bases. Trimming took 1 base from V and 2 from J; bases not matched to a gene: 4. The CDR3 is made up of 15 amino acids. Germline values: CDR1 MGHRA, CDR2 YSYEKL. CDR3 amino acids: CASSQGLGLAYEQYF. CDR3 coding DNA: TGCGCCAGCAGCCAAGGTTTGGGACTAGCCTACGAGCAGTACTTC.

This clone has just one count. CDR3 bases: TGTGCCAGCAGTTTACAGGGGGCGCGGACCTTC. This encodes CASSLQGARTF. This sequence joins TRBV28 and TRBJ1-2; TRBD1 agrees at 8 bases. Germline assignment: CDR1 MDHEN and CDR2 SYDVKM. The CDR3 covers 11 residues. J lost 14 bases, V lost 2 bases, and 4 bases had no gene match.

This chain uses TRBV9 with TRBJ1-4; TRBD1 might be the D (5 bases). The germline gives CDR1 SGDLS, CDR2 YYNGEE. The CDR3 is 15 amino acids. V dropped 4 bases and J dropped 4 bases, with 14 bases sitting between them. This CDR3 reads CASSLRGGDNEKLFF. The CDR3 bases are TGTGCCAGCAGCCTGAGGGGCGGGGATAATGAAAAACTGTTTTTT.

The genes are TRBV7-2 and TRBJ2-2, with TRBD1 as a possible D gene (6 bases). From germline, CDR1 is SGHTA and CDR2 FQGNSA. This CDR3 spans 14 amino acids. Trimming removed 5 bases at V and 4 bases at J, with 11 bases between. The CDR3 nucleotides read TGTGCCAGCAGCGCAGACAGGCGCACCGGGGAGCTGTTTTTT. Protein: CASSADRRTGELFF. Together with reference TRBV7-2 and TRBJ2-2, the CDR3 gives the full variable domain: GAGVSQSPSNKVTEKGKDVELRCDPISGHTALYWYRQSLGQGLEFLIYFQGNSAPDKSGLPSDRFSAERTGGSVSTLTIQRTQQEDSAVYLCASSADRRTGELFFGEGSRLTVL.

The chain recombines TRBV5-4 with TRBJ1-2; TRBD1 aligns across 7 bases. Trimming took 4 bases from V and 4 from J; bases not matched to a gene: 10. The CDR3 extends over 15 amino acids. Germline CDR1 reads SGHNT; CDR2 reads YYREEE (reference sequence). The CDR3: CASSPEGAALYGYTF. In nucleotides, the CDR3 is TGTGCCAGCAGCCCGGAGGGGGCGGCCCTCTATGGCTACACCTTC.

V gene TRBV7-6 combines with J gene TRBJ2-1; no clear D gene. The CDR3 sequence is 13 residues long. V gave up 2 bases and J gave up 6 bases, with 8 bases separating them. Germline CDR1 is SGHVS and CDR2 is FNYEAQ. CDR3 protein: CASSLYRGNEQFF. The DNA for the CDR3 is TGTGCCAGCAGCTTATATCGAGGCAATGAGCAGTTCTTC.

This clone was seen a handful of times. This chain connects TRBV5-1 to TRBJ2-7, with TRBD2 matching 8 bases. After removal of 5 bases from V and 6 bases from J, the junction contained 13 bases not matched to a gene. Looked up from germline, CDR1 is SGHRS and CDR2 is YFSETQ. The CDR3 loop spans 15 amino acids. The CDR3 DNA follows: TGCGCCAGCAGTAAGAAAGCGGGAGCGGCTTCCGAGCAGTACTTC. This translates into CASSKKAGAASEQYF. Supplemented by reference TRBV5-1 and TRBJ2-7, the full variable domain reads KAGVTQTPRYLIKTRGQQVTLSCSPISGHRSVSWYQQTPGQGLQFLFEYFSETQRNKGNFPGRFSGRQFSNSRSEMNVSTLELGDSALYLCASSKKAGAASEQYFGPGTRLTVT.

The chain joins TRBV11-2 to TRBJ2-4; 10 nucleotides match TRBD1. The CDR3 has 19 amino acids. J lost 0 bases, V lost 4 bases, and 12 bases had no gene match. From germline, CDR1 is SGHAT and CDR2 FQNNGV. CDR3 region: CASSSRDRGSVGAKNIQYF. CDR3 DNA: TGTGCCAGCAGCTCCCGGGACAGGGGTAGTGTGGGAGCCAAAAACATTCAGTACTTC. The variable domain in full, completed from reference TRBV11-2 and TRBJ2-4, reads EAGVAQSPRYKIIEKRQSVAFWCNPISGHATLYWYQQILGQGPKLLIQFQNNGVVDDSQLPKDRFSAERLKGVDSTLKIQPAKLEDSAVYLCASSSRDRGSVGAKNIQYFGAGTRLSVL.